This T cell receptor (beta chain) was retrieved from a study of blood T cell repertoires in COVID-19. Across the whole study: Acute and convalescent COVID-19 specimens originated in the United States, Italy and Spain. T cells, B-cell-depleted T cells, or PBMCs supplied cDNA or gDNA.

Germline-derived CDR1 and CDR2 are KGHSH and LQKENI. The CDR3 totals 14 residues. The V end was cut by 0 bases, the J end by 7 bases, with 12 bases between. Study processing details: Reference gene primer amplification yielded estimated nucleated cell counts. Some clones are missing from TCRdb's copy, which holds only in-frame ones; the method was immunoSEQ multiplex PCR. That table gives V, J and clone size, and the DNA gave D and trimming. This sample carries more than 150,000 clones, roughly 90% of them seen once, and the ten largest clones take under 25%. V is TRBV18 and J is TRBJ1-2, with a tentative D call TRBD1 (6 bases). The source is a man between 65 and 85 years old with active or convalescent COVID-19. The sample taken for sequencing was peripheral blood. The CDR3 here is CASSPPAGAGGYTF. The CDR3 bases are TGTGCCAGCTCACCACCGGCGGGGGCGGGTGGCTACACCTTC.